Sequencing of this T cell receptor (beta chain) was carried out in a study of beta chain features in type 1 diabetes. General observations from the study: cDNA-based sequencing might over-represent cells highly expressing TCR.

Every donor had blood drawn once into heparin, approximately 120 mL on average. A CD45RO/CCR7/CD25/CD127/CD95/CD27 panel sorted naive, central memory, regulatory and stem cell-like memory CD4+ cells. The sequenced template was cDNA made from the entire isolated RNA. It was found that naive, central memory and regulatory T cell samples averaged around 3.7 million reads. TCRdb keeps only in-frame clones here, not all; method: immunoSEQ multiplex PCR. Of just over 600,000 clones listed, around a sixth are singletons. V gave up 4 bases and J gave up 5 bases, with 12 bases separating them. This CDR3 is 13 amino acids long. Germline V lookup: CDR1 LGHNA, CDR2 YNFKEQ. A few counts support this clone. The antigen is not known.

The V and J genes are TRBV4-2 and TRBJ2-7; D remains unclear. This receptor was taken from a man younger than 30 in good health. Sequencing used naive CD4+ T cells from blood. CDR3 coding DNA: TGTGCCAGCAGCCCGTCCAGAACCGACGAGCAGTACTTC. It yields the protein CASSPSRTDEQYF.